Included here is one TCR beta chain sequence, with context. The sample originates from a study of blood T cell repertoires in COVID-19. About the study: T cells, B-cell-depleted T cells, or PBMCs supplied cDNA or gDNA.

The table came from immunoSEQ multiplex PCR; TCRdb's copy has only in-frame clones and leaves some out. The sample includes fewer than 350,000 clones, around 90% of them seen just once. Seattle's enrolled individuals joined amid active infection and were then monitored longitudinally. Sequenced: peripheral blood. This TCR derives from a woman in her twenties or thirties with COVID-19, enrolled during active disease.

The CDR3 nucleotides are TGCGCCAGCAGCCAAGCAAGGCTAGCAGGCGAGCAGTACTTC. Protein: CASSQARLAGEQYF. This chain connects TRBV4-3 to TRBJ2-7; tentatively, D is TRBD2 (5 bases). In germline, CDR1 is LGHNA, CDR2 YSLEER. This CDR3 is 14 amino acids long. Deletions cut 1 base from V and 6 bases from J, with 13 bases between.